The 22 T cell receptor beta chains below come from one sample, sequenced in a study of T-cell memory formation after mild COVID-19. TCRdb used MiXCR to reprocess the 5' RACE reads, holding one entry per CDR3 protein. Counted here are approximately 190,000 distinct CDR3 sequences, 15% to 20% occurring once; the ten biggest clones make up 2.4%. The specimen sequenced was PBMCs or a T cell subset sorted from them (not recorded which). These receptors were collected from an adult woman who had mild COVID-19 (a few samples of this study predate the infection). Cell type and time point are not known.

The V call is TRBV15, the J call TRBJ1-1; D is uncertain. Germline V CDR1 and CDR2: LNHNV, YYDKDF (reference sequence). The CDR3 loop spans 15 amino acids. V was pared by 1 base and J by 3 bases, with 12 bases between. The CDR3 nucleotides are TGTGCCACCAGCAGAGGCCCGCTGGCGGACACTGAAGCTTTCTTT. It codes for CATSRGPLADTEAFF.

The chain is built from TRBV27 and TRBJ1-1, with D perhaps matching TRBD1 (5 bases). The CDR3 contains 15 residues. Germline V gene sequence: CDR1 MNHEY, CDR2 SMNVEV (reference sequence). The V gene lost 2 bases and the J gene lost 3 bases, with 13 bases spanning the gap. The CDR3 nucleotides read TGTGCCAGCAGTTTAAGGCCGGGGACCTACACTGAAGCTTTCTTT. It translates to CASSLRPGTYTEAFF.

V is TRBV5-5 and J is TRBJ2-2, with no clear D. The V gene lost 0 bases and the J gene lost 1 base, with 7 bases spanning the gap. The CDR3 has 15 residues. Germline V gene lookup returns CDR1 SGHKS and CDR2 YYEKEE (reference sequence). Written as DNA, the CDR3 is TGTGCCAGCAGCTTGGGATCCCTGAACACCGGGGAGCTGTTTTTT. Protein sequence: CASSLGSLNTGELFF. The entire variable domain, with the rest obtained from reference TRBV5-5 and TRBJ2-2, is as follows: DAGVTQSPTHLIKTRGQQVTLRCSPISGHKSVSWYQQVLGQGPQFIFQYYEKEERGRGNFPDRFSARQFPNYSSELNVNALLLGDSALYLCASSLGSLNTGELFFGEGSRLTVL.

A few counts support this clonotype. The V gene is TRBV29-1, the J gene TRBJ2-2; D remains ambiguous. The V end lost 5 bases, the J end lost 0 bases, and 7 bases lay between the germline ends. The CDR3 runs 13 residues. Germline V gene lookup returns CDR1 SQVTM and CDR2 ANQGSEA. The CDR3 reads CSVSTTNTGELFF. In DNA form, the CDR3 reads TGCAGCGTTTCGACCACGAACACCGGGGAGCTGTTTTTT.

The J gene is TRBJ2-7, the V gene TRBV19; 9 nucleotides align to TRBD1. The CDR3 runs to 14 residues. The ends lost 5 bases at V and 7 bases at J; junction bases unmatched: 9. Germline V CDR1 and CDR2: LNHDA, SQIVND (reference sequence). CDR3 DNA sequence: TGTGCCAGTAGTCAGGACAGGGGACTACGAGAGCAGTACTTC. Its protein is CASSQDRGLREQYF.

This clonotype was observed at least ten times. This chain uses TRBV7-2 with TRBJ2-7, with 8 bases identical to TRBD2. CDR3 length: 15 residues. Germline lookup yields CDR1 SGHTA and CDR2 FQGNSA. Germline trimming cut 4 bases from V and 6 bases from J; bases unmatched to any gene: 11. The chain's CDR3 is CASSSSGRLGLEQYF. DNA for the CDR3: TGTGCCAGCAGCTCCAGCGGGAGATTGGGTCTCGAGCAGTACTTC.

This clonotype was observed a handful of times. The V call is TRBV19, the J call TRBJ2-7, with D unclear. Trimming shortened V by 8 bases and J by 5 bases, and 7 bases separated the two germline ends. CDR1 LNHDA and CDR2 SQIVND come from the germline V gene (reference sequence). The CDR3 spans 10 residues. CDR3 loop: CASEDNEQYF. CDR3 coding DNA: TGTGCCAGTGAAGATAACGAGCAGTACTTC.

This clonotype was observed many times. The chain joins TRBV5-6 to TRBJ1-5; perhaps TRBD1 as D (6 bases). The CDR3 consists of 13 residues. Trimming removed 2 bases from V and 5 bases from J, with 8 bases in between. CDR1 and CDR2 from the germline V gene are SGHDT and YYEEEE. As DNA, the CDR3 is TGTGCCAGCAGCTTAGCAGGGGATCAGCCCCAGCATTTT. Its protein product is CASSLAGDQPQHF.

This clonotype showed up just a few times. The V and J genes are TRBV4-2 and TRBJ2-3; TRBD2 matches at 9 bases. V lost 0 bases, J lost 7 bases, and 11 bases stayed unmatched. The CDR3 totals 17 residues. CDR1 and CDR2 from the germline V gene are LGHNA and YNFKEQ. The CDR3 loop reads CASSQDTSGGTMHTQYF. The CDR3 DNA is TGTGCCAGCAGCCAAGATACGAGCGGGGGGACGATGCATACGCAGTATTTT.

J is TRBJ2-6 and V is TRBV29-1, with D unclear. V was trimmed by 6 bases and J by 0 bases, leaving 3 bases between them. The CDR3 spans 12 residues. From germline, CDR1 is SQVTM and CDR2 ANQGSEA. Written as DNA, the CDR3 is TGCAGCGTCGACTCTGGGGCCAACGTCCTGACTTTC. Residues: CSVDSGANVLTF.

The V call is TRBV7-2, the J call TRBJ2-7; 11 positions match TRBD2. CDR1 SGHTA and CDR2 FQGNSA come from the germline V gene. The CDR3 is 15 residues long. V was clipped by 5 bases and J by 5 bases; unmatched bases: 8. The CDR3, as DNA: TGTGCCAGCAGCCCACTAGCGGGAGTCGCCGACGAGCAGTACTTC. Encoded protein: CASSPLAGVADEQYF.

This chain joins TRBV11-2 and TRBJ1-2; D not resolved. CDR3 length equals 13 residues. The germline CDR1 and CDR2 sequences are SGHAT and FQNNGV. Trimming took off 0 bases at V and 8 bases at J, with 10 bases between the two ends. CDR3 DNA sequence: TGTGCCAGCAGCTTAGATAAGGGCGGCGGCTACACCTTC. This translates into CASSLDKGGGYTF.

This clonotype was picked up a small number of times. The chain employs TRBV27 and TRBJ2-3; D is unclear. Germline CDR1 MNHEY, CDR2 SMNVEV (reference sequence). The CDR3 runs to 14 residues. The V end was cut by 11 bases, the J end by 0 bases, with 15 bases between. The CDR3 DNA follows: TGTGCCTCCCGACGGGCAGTTAGCACAGATACGCAGTATTTT. Amino acid sequence: CASRRAVSTDTQYF.

The chain combines TRBV6-2 or TRBV6-3 with TRBJ1-2, with 9 bases identical to TRBD1. CDR1 and CDR2 from the germline V gene are MNHEY and SVGEGT. V lost 5 bases, J lost 4 bases, and 11 bases stayed unmatched. The CDR3 length is 16 residues. The CDR3 sequence: CASSPLRTGDPYGYTF. DNA for the CDR3: TGTGCCAGCAGTCCACTGCGGACAGGGGACCCCTATGGCTACACCTTC.

This clonotype turned up a few times. V gene TRBV7-6 combines with J gene TRBJ1-5; maybe TRBD1 (5 bases). V lost 3 bases, J lost 5 bases, and 11 bases lay in between. The CDR3 is made up of 14 amino acids. Germline V CDR1 and CDR2: SGHVS, FNYEAQ. The CDR3, as DNA: TGTGCCAGCAGCTTGTCGGGGACGGATCAGCCCCAGCATTTT. Its translation: CASSLSGTDQPQHF.

The chain couples TRBV18 to TRBJ1-6; 9 bases match TRBD1. The V gene end was trimmed by 1 base and the J gene end by 9 bases; junction bases not matched to a gene: 1. Looked up from germline, CDR1 is KGHSH and CDR2 is LQKENI. The CDR3 is made up of 14 amino acids. The CDR3 nucleotides are TGTGCCAGCTCACCACGGGACAGGGTTTCACCCCTCCACTTT. Residues: CASSPRDRVSPLHF.

This rearrangement joins TRBV3-1 to TRBJ1-2, with TRBD1 identical over 8 bases. Germline lookup yields CDR1 LGHDT and CDR2 YNNKEL (reference sequence). The CDR3 contains 16 residues. J was trimmed by 7 bases and V by 1 base; bases with no gene match: 11. CDR3 in amino acids: CASSQAYRGSIRGYTF. CDR3 bases: TGTGCCAGCAGCCAAGCCTACAGGGGGAGTATCCGTGGCTACACCTTC. Complete variable domain (other parts from reference TRBV3-1 and TRBJ1-2): DTAVSQTPKYLVTQMGNDKSIKCEQNLGHDTMYWYKQDSKKFLKIMFSYNNKELIINETVPNRFSPKSPDKAHLNLHINSLELGDSAVYFCASSQAYRGSIRGYTFGSGTRLTVV.

This clonotype was picked up a small number of times. The chain couples TRBV5-1 to TRBJ1-2; no definite D call. Trimming left V 0 bases short and J 4 bases short, with 10 bases between. The CDR3 runs to 14 residues. Germline assignment: CDR1 SGHRS and CDR2 YFSETQ. The CDR3 sequence is CASSLGPTPYGYTF. In DNA form, the CDR3 reads TGCGCCAGCAGCTTGGGCCCGACTCCCTATGGCTACACCTTC. The full variable domain, in which reference TRBV5-1 and TRBJ1-2 provide the parts outside the CDR3, is KAGVTQTPRYLIKTRGQQVTLSCSPISGHRSVSWYQQTPGQGLQFLFEYFSETQRNKGNFPGRFSGRQFSNSRSEMNVSTLELGDSALYLCASSLGPTPYGYTFGSGTRLTVV.

The J gene is TRBJ1-1, the V gene TRBV5-1, with D tentatively TRBD1 (6 bases). The V end was cut by 4 bases, the J end by 0 bases, with 13 bases between. Germline V gene data show CDR1 as SGHRS and CDR2 as YFSETQ. The CDR3 is 15 amino acids. DNA for the CDR3: TGCGCCAGCAGCCTCCAACAGGGCGTGAACACTGAAGCTTTCTTT. As protein: CASSLQQGVNTEAFF. Using reference TRBV5-1 and TRBJ1-1 for the parts outside the CDR3, the full variable domain is KAGVTQTPRYLIKTRGQQVTLSCSPISGHRSVSWYQQTPGQGLQFLFEYFSETQRNKGNFPGRFSGRQFSNSRSEMNVSTLELGDSALYLCASSLQQGVNTEAFFGQGTRLTVV.

This clonotype occurred a few times. The rearrangement joins TRBV5-1 to TRBJ2-7; the D is unclear. Deletions cut 2 bases from V and 0 bases from J, with 12 bases between. CDR3 size: 15 residues. The V gene's germline CDR1 is SGHRS and CDR2 YFSETQ. CDR3 loop: CASSLGDHTSYEQYF. CDR3 DNA: TGCGCCAGCAGCTTAGGTGATCACACCTCCTACGAGCAGTACTTC.

In its sample, this clonotype was seen a few times. The chain couples TRBV24-1 to TRBJ1-2, with D unclear. This CDR3 contains 15 residues. Trimming took off 3 bases at V and 3 bases at J, with 13 bases between the two ends. Germline CDR1 is KGHDR and CDR2 is SFDVKD. DNA for the CDR3: TGTGCCACCAGTGATGCAGCCGGGCTCGACTATGGCTACACCTTC. Translating gives CATSDAAGLDYGYTF.

This clonotype was found a few times. The chain has TRBV12-3 or TRBV12-4 and TRBJ1-6; TRBD1 might be the D (5 bases). The CDR3 consists of 17 residues. V lost 0 bases and J lost 2, with 11 bases in between. CDR3 nucleotide sequence: TGTGCCAGCAGTTTAGCGGTTGCGGGGGCCTATAATTCACCCCTCCACTTT. Protein product: CASSLAVAGAYNSPLHF.